This T cell receptor beta chain is drawn from a study of blood T cell repertoires in COVID-19. About the study: The origin of the acute and convalescent COVID-19 samples was the United States, Italy and Spain.

Authors' analysis steps: Using reference gene primer amplification, nucleated cell counts were estimated. Here immunoSEQ multiplex PCR was the method, and the copy in TCRdb shows in-frame clones only, minus some. The V and J calls and the clone size are those of that table, but D and trimming were determined from the DNA. Of around 150,000 clones in the sample, under 85% were seen once. Trimming left V 4 bases short and J 4 bases short, with 9 bases between. Germline V CDR1 and CDR2: SGHRS, YFSETQ. The CDR3 has 13 residues. V gene TRBV5-1 combines with J gene TRBJ1-3; D not resolved. The receptor's source is a human donor in a cohort sampled during active COVID-19. Sequenced sample: peripheral blood. CDR3 protein: CASSDNTGNTIYF. The CDR3 region has the DNA TGCGCCAGCAGCGACAACACAGGAAACACCATATATTTT.